This TCR beta chain was identified during a study of CD8 T cells in ankylosing spondylitis (TCRdb year 2017). About the study as a whole: The study profiled T cell receptor beta repertoires in healthy donors and ankylosing spondylitis patients to find disease-linked TCR variants. The whole study cohort included about a hundred healthy donors and about two dozen ankylosing spondylitis patients. Peripheral blood was sampled, and synovial fluid was additionally collected from ankylosing spondylitis patients.

Sequenced using an Illumina HiSeq 2500. TCR beta libraries were prepared by quantitative 5'-RACE with molecular barcodes. As for the authors' bioinformatics: A new computational method, built on a probabilistic model of VDJ rearrangement, was used to identify disease-linked TCR variants. TCRdb trimmed the raw reads at Q25, called clones with MiXCR and kept productive beta chains. Rows are combined by CDR3 protein, so each entry shows the most common genes and DNA. What appears here as the V and J calls and clone size reflects TCRdb's work, not the paper's. This sample has some 700,000 distinct CDR3 sequences in its table, and under 20% of those were observed once. About 19% of the sample belongs to the ten largest clones. V is cut by 7 bases and J by 2 bases, and the space between the germline ends is 12 bases. Based on the germline V gene, the CDR1 and CDR2 sequences are MDHEN and SYDVKM. The CDR3 runs 14 residues from the cysteine to the phenylalanine. Kept here is only the CDR3 DNA, which spans 42 bases and is read in frame from base 1.

Regarding this clonotype: Its recognized antigen is unknown. Base qualities are not recorded, but no much larger clone differs from it by a single base.

Beyond this particular receptor, the publication reports: Blood from ankylosing spondylitis patients appeared to be characterized by a TCR beta motif made up of under ten highly homologous amino acid variants. Significant enrichment of the disease-linked clones was reported in matched synovial fluid samples from ankylosing spondylitis patients. The disease-linked clones had a CD8+ phenotype and were found at relatively low frequencies in peripheral blood. Some motif variants had previously been reported in the synovial fluid and blood of reactive arthritis patients, which suggests shared mechanisms of disease initiation.

Sequencing used blood, either unsorted or a sorted T cell fraction (not recorded which). The receptor comes from a male donor with ankylosing spondylitis. This receptor chain uses TRBV28 and TRBJ2-1, and the D gene may be TRBD2, 6 bases matching. The DNA sequence follows: TGTGCCAGCATCCCCGGGGGACCCTACAATGAGCAGTTCTTC. Translated, this is CASIPGGPYNEQFF.